This record looks at one TCR beta chain sequence and its context. Its antigen is not known. The data stem from a study of a mutant IDH1 vaccine in newly diagnosed glioma. Background on the study: V12 came at week 35, V13 at week 47. Study conclusions and caveats: Variations in leading peripheral T cell clonotypes appeared to have no connection with pseudoprogression.

The V gene's germline CDR1 is SGHAT and CDR2 FQNNGV. J was trimmed by 1 base and V by 1 base; bases with no gene match: 2. This CDR3 spans 15 amino acids. Sequencing was performed with immunoSEQ multiplex PCR; in TCRdb, only in-frame clones are kept and a portion is missing. The sample lists 40,000 to 45,000 clones, approximately 80% occurring once. Time point in this sample: week 35, safety follow-up. Every single dose of the vaccine, 300 ug of mutant IDH1 20-mer peptide, came with topical imiquimod. The material was PBMCs, obtained from a glioma patient whose treatment included an IDH1 peptide vaccine. The V gene is TRBV11-2, the J gene TRBJ2-3; 7 nucleotides match TRBD2. The sequence came from a woman aged 40 to 50 with glioma. Some clones in this sample may be carry-over from other donors' samples. The CDR3 spells CASSLVGGGTDTQYF. CDR3 sequence (DNA): TGTGCCAGCAGCTTAGTGGGGGGGGGCACAGATACGCAGTATTTT.